Here is one T cell receptor beta chain with its context. Libraries were prepared by immunoSEQ multiplex PCR; TCRdb keeps only in-frame clonotypes and omits some of them. Among roughly 28,000 clones listed, approximately 81% were seen once. The record originates from a study of PD-1 blockade in classical Hodgkin lymphoma. Exposure to brentuximab vedotin varied, and each patient had relapsed following autologous stem cell transplantation. This CDR3 has 14 amino acids. Germline CDR1 reads MNHEY; CDR2 reads SVGAGI. The V gene end was trimmed by 5 bases and the J gene end by 5 bases; junction bases not matched to a gene: 5.

The sample consisted of peripheral blood mononuclear cells (PBMCs), taken before the second cycle of nivolumab. The receptor comes from a human donor with classical Hodgkin lymphoma. V gene TRBV6-5 combines with J gene TRBJ1-1; TRBD1 matches 10 bases. CDR3 loop: CASSRQGAWTEAFF. The CDR3 DNA is TGTGCCAGCAGTCGACAGGGGGCCTGGACTGAAGCTTTCTTT.